Each of the 15 T cell receptor beta chains below was sequenced from the same sample in a study of cytomegalovirus exposure and HLA in healthy donors. The primer mix had 60 Vbeta and 13 Jbeta primers. Clones were sequenced by immunoSEQ multiplex PCR, and TCRdb holds only the in-frame ones, with some missing. Here the sample spans fewer than 200,000 clones, approximately 80% being singletons. The sequencing input was PBMCs. These receptors originate from a woman between 18 and 29 years old in good health and CMV-seronegative.

The rearrangement uses TRBV7-8 and TRBJ2-1, with D possibly matching TRBD2 (5 bases). Trimming shortened V by 8 bases and J by 2 bases, and 19 bases separated the two germline ends. This CDR3 spans 16 amino acids. The germline V gene encodes CDR1 SGHVS and CDR2 FQNEAQ. CDR3 sequence: CASRRERRAAYNEQFF. The CDR3 coding sequence is TGTGCCAGCCGACGAGAAAGGCGGGCAGCCTACAATGAGCAGTTCTTC.

J is TRBJ2-5 and V is TRBV5-4; D might be TRBD2 (7 bases). The germline gives CDR1 SGHNT, CDR2 YYREEE (reference sequence). This CDR3 region has 14 residues. Trimming removed 0 bases from V and 3 bases from J, with 9 bases in between. CDR3 loop: CASSLAGGKETQYF. Here the CDR3 DNA reads TGTGCCAGCAGCTTGGCGGGGGGCAAAGAGACCCAGTACTTC.

This clone was seen a handful of times. The chain carries TRBV6-4 and TRBJ1-2; the D gene is possibly TRBD1 (5 bases). Germline CDR1 MRHNA, CDR2 SNTAGT. The CDR3 length is 15 residues. Trimming stripped 4 bases from V and 4 bases from J, with 16 bases between. The CDR3 reads CASSAAGNLCYGYTF. The DNA of the CDR3 is TGTGCCAGCAGTGCGGCAGGGAATCTTTGCTATGGCTACACCTTC.

The V gene is TRBV16, the J gene TRBJ2-5, with D tentatively TRBD2 (5 bases). Between the trimmed V and J ends, which lost 1 base and 6 bases, there was a span of 21 bases. The germline V gene encodes CDR1 KGHSY and CDR2 FQNENV. The CDR3 covers 17 residues. CDR3 loop: CASSQLSPSWESKTQYF. CDR3 bases: TGTGCCAGCAGCCAATTATCCCCTTCGTGGGAGTCAAAGACCCAGTACTTC.

J is TRBJ1-1 and V is TRBV27; possible D gene TRBD1, 6 bases. The CDR3 totals 15 residues. Germline V gene lookup returns CDR1 MNHEY and CDR2 SMNVEV (reference sequence). V was trimmed by 3 bases and J by 5 bases, leaving 16 bases between them. Written as DNA, the CDR3 is TGTGCCAGCAGTTTCAGGGGAAATAAGAGAACTGAAGCTTTCTTT. Translating gives CASSFRGNKRTEAFF.

This clone was counted only a few times. The chain uses TRBV13 and TRBJ2-7; D might be TRBD2 (6 bases). The CDR3 covers 17 residues. Germline V gene sequence: CDR1 PRHDT, CDR2 FYEKMQ (reference sequence). V lost 1 base, J lost 0 bases, and 16 bases lay in between. In DNA, the CDR3 is TGTGCCAGCAGCTTAGTGGGTTTCTCCGGGAGCTCCTACGAGCAGTACTTC. Its translation is CASSLVGFSGSSYEQYF.

This chain joins TRBV18 and TRBJ2-3; the match to TRBD1 covers 10 bases. This CDR3 is built from 17 residues. CDR1 KGHSH and CDR2 LQKENI come from the germline V gene. J was trimmed by 3 bases and V by 4 bases; bases with no gene match: 10. In nucleotides, the CDR3 is TGTGCCAGCTCACGAAGCCCTGGACAGGGGGGTACAGATACGCAGTATTTT. This translates into CASSRSPGQGGTDTQYF.

The genes are TRBV11-2 and TRBJ2-3, with a possible D match to TRBD1 (6 bases). V lost 1 base and J 4 bases, leaving 12 bases between the germline ends. Germline V gene sequence: CDR1 SGHAT, CDR2 FQNNGV. The length of the CDR3 is 15 residues. CDR3 region: CASSLVGGQADTQYF. The CDR3 DNA reads TGTGCCAGCAGCTTAGTAGGGGGTCAGGCAGATACGCAGTATTTT.

V usage is TRBV4-1 and J usage is TRBJ2-1, with 7 bases that match TRBD1. Germline V lookup: CDR1 MGHRA, CDR2 YSYEKL. The CDR3 length is 16 residues. The V gene end was trimmed by 1 base and the J gene end by 4 bases; junction bases not matched to a gene: 7. For the CDR3, the DNA is TGCGCCAGCAGCCAAGCGGACAGGTTTCTTTACAATGAGCAGTTCTTC. It yields the protein CASSQADRFLYNEQFF.

The chain couples TRBV2 to TRBJ1-2; unclear D gene. CDR3 length: 11 amino acids. Trimming shortened V by 9 bases and J by 6 bases, and 11 bases separated the two germline ends. Germline CDR1 SNHLY, CDR2 FYNNEI. Here the CDR3 DNA reads TGTGCCAGTACTAATTGGAATGGCTACACCTTC. Translation: CASTNWNGYTF.

The chain combines TRBV5-8 with TRBJ2-7; D call uncertain. Germline V lookup: CDR1 SGHTS, CDR2 YDEGEE. This CDR3 region has 11 residues. V dropped 8 bases and J dropped 2 bases, with 8 bases sitting between them. For the CDR3, the DNA is TGTGCCAGTCCGCCGGCCTACGAGCAGTACTTC. This translates into CASPPAYEQYF.

The chain employs TRBV30 and TRBJ2-1, with TRBD2 identical over 8 bases. Unmatched junction bases numbered 6, after V lost 4 bases and J lost 1 base. Germline V lookup: CDR1 GTSNPN, CDR2 SVGIG (reference sequence). CDR3 length equals 15 residues. In DNA form, the CDR3 reads TGTGCCTGGAAGGTGGGCGGGAGGTCCTACAATGAGCAGTTCTTC. Its protein is CAWKVGGRSYNEQFF.

The rearrangement links TRBV10-3 to TRBJ1-2; D call uncertain. Between the trimmed V and J ends, which lost 6 bases and 0 bases, there was a span of 11 bases. Germline lookup yields CDR1 ENHRY and CDR2 SYGVKD. This CDR3 contains 14 residues. CDR3: CAISQRGSNYGYTF. The CDR3 DNA reads TGTGCCATCAGCCAGAGAGGATCTAACTATGGCTACACCTTC.

This clone occurred once. V gene TRBV28 combines with J gene TRBJ1-1, with 7 nucleotides matching TRBD1. V was clipped by 5 bases and J by 1 base; unmatched bases: 7. This CDR3 contains 15 residues. Germline-derived CDR1 and CDR2 are MDHEN and SYDVKM. CDR3 nucleotide sequence: TGTGCCAGCAGTGCCGCGACAGGGTCGAACACTGAAGCTTTCTTT. Translating it yields CASSAATGSNTEAFF. The full variable domain, completed using reference TRBV28 and TRBJ1-1, is DVKVTQSSRYLVKRTGEKVFLECVQDMDHENMFWYRQDPGLGLRLIYFSYDVKMKEKGDIPEGYSVSREKKERFSLILESASTNQTSMYLCASSAATGSNTEAFFGQGTRLTVV.

The chain has TRBV27 and TRBJ2-5, with 14 positions matching TRBD2. The J call may be in error: the DNA end matches TRBJ2-7 better. This CDR3 comprises 14 residues. Germline V lookup: CDR1 MNHEY, CDR2 SMNVEV (reference sequence). The CDR3 bases are TGTGCCAGCAGCGGGACTAGCGGGAGCCCCGAGCAGTACTTC. Translation: CASSGTSGSPEQYF.